A single T cell receptor (beta chain) is shown here with its context. Using immunoSEQ multiplex PCR, the repertoire was profiled, and TCRdb retains in-frame clones only, with some absent. Altogether about 22,000 clones are present, roughly nine tenths being singletons, with the ten largest covering roughly 0.61%. The germline V gene encodes CDR1 SNHLY and CDR2 FYNNEI. This CDR3 is built from 11 residues. Trimming took off 6 bases at V and 9 bases at J, with 8 bases between the two ends. The data are from a study of T cell changes during pregnancy in multiple sclerosis. The receptor was derived from a female donor in good health, enrolled as a control in a pregnancy study. The starting material was CD4+ T cells from peripheral blood mononuclear cells, obtained in the third trimester of pregnancy. This chain joins TRBV2 and TRBJ2-2; D gene unclear. The CDR3: CASRAVRELFF. For the CDR3, the DNA is TGTGCCAGCAGGGCGGTGCGGGAGCTGTTTTTT.